This TCR beta chain was identified during a study of PD-1 blockade in classical Hodgkin lymphoma. Study-wide context: The patients were dosed with nivolumab 3 mg/kg, infused intravenously every 2 weeks. Regarding the study as a whole: It was reported that newly diagnosed patients had less baseline TCR diversity than healthy donors. Researchers reported that CD4+ TCR diversity, though not CD8+, rose significantly by C4D1.

As for this clone: As yet, its antigen is unknown.

Brentuximab vedotin exposure varied, and every patient relapsed after autologous stem cell transplantation. TCRdb's table, derived via immunoSEQ multiplex PCR, lists solely in-frame clones and lacks some. The data contain about 15,000 clones, around 64% of them singletons. Per germline, CDR1 MNHEY and CDR2 SMNVEV (reference sequence). Unmatched junction bases numbered 8, after V lost 2 bases and J lost 6 bases. The CDR3 consists of 16 residues. The origin of this receptor is a human donor with classical Hodgkin lymphoma. Sequences were derived from peripheral blood mononuclear cells (PBMCs), sampled at baseline. J is TRBJ2-3 and V is TRBV27; TRBD2 matches 10 bases. The CDR3: CASSLRASGSTDTQYF. For the CDR3, the DNA is TGTGCCAGCAGTTTACGGGCTAGCGGGAGTACGGATACGCAGTATTTT.